A single sample is the source of the 17 T cell receptor beta chains below, sequenced in a study of OX40 agonist ivuxolimab in advanced cancers. Repertoires were generated with immunoSEQ multiplex PCR, while TCRdb's copy carries only in-frame clones and drops some. In the table there are some 70,000 clones, 80% of which are singletons. This material consisted of CD4+ or CD8+ T cells sorted from blood, taken in a trial of the OX40 agonist ivuxolimab. These receptors all come from an adult with an advanced solid tumor such as melanoma, head and neck, liver or kidney cancer.

This chain connects TRBV18 to TRBJ1-3; D is perhaps TRBD1 (5 bases). Germline CDR1 KGHSH, CDR2 LQKENI. The CDR3 loop spans 15 amino acids. V lost 2 bases and J 7 bases, leaving 15 bases between the germline ends. CDR3 sequence: CASSPGPGNRNTIYF. The CDR3 region has the DNA TGTGCCAGCTCACCAGGACCAGGGAATCGGAACACCATATATTTT. Based on the CDR3 plus reference TRBV18 and TRBJ1-3, the full variable domain is NAGVMQNPRHLVRRRGQEARLRCSPMKGHSHVYWYRQLPEEGLKFMVYLQKENIIDESGMPKERFSAEFPKEGPSILRIQQVVRGDSAAYFCASSPGPGNRNTIYFGEGSWLTVV.

The chain recombines TRBV6-1 with TRBJ1-1; D is ambiguous. Between the trimmed V and J ends, which lost 1 base and 4 bases, there was a span of 13 bases. The CDR3 consists of 15 residues. CDR1 and CDR2 from the germline V gene are MNHNS and SASEGT. The CDR3 is CASSEGGGLGTEAFF. As DNA, the CDR3 is TGTGCCAGCAGTGAAGGCGGAGGGCTTGGCACTGAAGCTTTCTTT.

This sequence joins TRBV19 and TRBJ2-5, with D maybe TRBD2 (6 bases). The J call may be faulty, since TRBJ2-7 better matches the DNA end. The V gene's germline CDR1 is LNHDA and CDR2 SQIVND (reference sequence). The length of the CDR3 is 13 residues. The CDR3 sequence is CASSIEGGGEQYF. Written as DNA, the CDR3 is TGTGCCAGTAGTATAGAGGGGGGAGGCGAGCAGTACTTC.

CDR3 nucleotides: TGTGCCAGCTCACCCTCCTTGGGAGGTGGGGACACTGAAGCTTTCTTT. Translation: CASSPSLGGGDTEAFF. The chain joins TRBV18 to TRBJ1-1; D is uncertain. Trimming left V 3 bases short and J 3 bases short, with 17 bases between. Per the germline V gene, CDR1 is KGHSH and CDR2 is LQKENI. The CDR3 is 16 residues long.

This clone was detected a few times. V and J are TRBV27 and TRBJ1-2; TRBD1 might be the D (5 bases). The V gene lost 5 bases and the J gene lost 2 bases, with 12 bases spanning the gap. There are 14 residues in the CDR3. Germline CDR1 MNHEY, CDR2 SMNVEV (reference sequence). CDR3 nucleotide sequence: TGTGCCAGCAGTGCTGGGACCGGGAACTATGGCTACACCTTC. Its translation is CASSAGTGNYGYTF.

The rearrangement uses TRBV29-1 and TRBJ2-2; no definite D call. Germline V lookup: CDR1 SQVTM, CDR2 ANQGSEA. The CDR3 has 12 residues. The V end was cut by 2 bases, the J end by 3 bases, with 4 bases between. This chain's CDR3 is CSVEKDTGELFF. The CDR3 DNA reads TGCAGCGTTGAAAAGGACACCGGGGAGCTGTTTTTT.

The chain recombines TRBV5-5 with TRBJ1-4, with D maybe TRBD1 (6 bases). Germline CDR1 SGHKS, CDR2 YYEKEE (reference sequence). The CDR3 length is 15 residues. V lost 1 base and J lost 8, with 15 bases in between. Here the CDR3 reads CASSLSSGAGEKLFF. The CDR3 DNA sequence: TGTGCCAGCAGCTTGTCGTCAGGGGCGGGCGAAAAACTGTTTTTT.

This clone has a handful of counts. V and J are TRBV10-3 and TRBJ1-2; a weak D match, TRBD1 (6 bases). V gave up 4 bases and J gave up 3 bases, with 18 bases separating them. Germline CDR1 reads ENHRY; CDR2 reads SYGVKD. CDR3 length equals 16 residues. The CDR3 region has the DNA TGTGCCATCAGTGGGTCCCCGCGGGGGCTCGACTATGGCTACACCTTC. Translation gives CAISGSPRGLDYGYTF.

The chain joins TRBV7-8 to TRBJ1-1; TRBD1 aligns across 7 bases. CDR1 is SGHVS, CDR2 FQNEAQ, per germline. The CDR3 covers 18 residues. V shed 1 base, J shed 3 bases, and the junction held 14 bases outside the gene matches. The CDR3 loop is CASSLGIRIGGEDTEAFF. CDR3 nucleotide sequence: TGTGCCAGCAGCTTAGGCATTAGAATAGGGGGCGAGGACACTGAAGCTTTCTTT.

The CDR3 loop reads CASSLGISLHGYTF. Here the CDR3 DNA reads TGTGCCAGCAGCTTAGGAATCAGCTTACATGGCTACACCTTC. The chain recombines TRBV7-2 with TRBJ1-2; D gene unclear. V dropped 1 base and J dropped 6 bases, with 12 bases sitting between them. The CDR3 runs 14 residues. Per germline, CDR1 SGHTA and CDR2 FQGNSA.

The chain links TRBV7-9 to TRBJ1-6; possibly TRBD1 for D (5 bases). V was trimmed by 1 base and J by 9 bases, leaving 10 bases between them. CDR1 and CDR2 (germline): SEHNR, FQNEAQ (reference sequence). The CDR3 runs to 14 residues. The CDR3 nucleotides are TGTGCCAGCAGCTTAGAGGCAGGGAGTTCACCCCTCCACTTT. Amino acids: CASSLEAGSSPLHF. Supplemented by reference TRBV7-9 and TRBJ1-6, the full variable domain reads DTGVSQNPRHKITKRGQNVTFRCDPISEHNRLYWYRQTLGQGPEFLTYFQNEAQLEKSRLLSDRFSAERPKGSFSTLEIQRTEQGDSAMYLCASSLEAGSSPLHFGNGTRLTVT.

This clone was recorded a few times. The chain carries TRBV5-1 and TRBJ2-7; D is possibly TRBD1 (5 bases). The CDR3 is 14 residues long. Germline V gene data show CDR1 as SGHRS and CDR2 as YFSETQ. Trimming stripped 0 bases from V and 4 bases from J, with 11 bases between. The CDR3 reads CASSLALGLYEQYF. CDR3 coding DNA: TGCGCCAGCAGCTTGGCCTTGGGGCTTTACGAGCAGTACTTC.

This clone was observed a few times. Here the CDR3 reads CASSLESYNGADTQYF. CDR3 nucleotide sequence: TGCGCCAGCAGCTTGGAGTCCTACAACGGGGCAGATACGCAGTATTTT. This chain uses TRBV5-1 with TRBJ2-3, with D possibly matching TRBD2 (5 bases). The germline gives CDR1 SGHRS, CDR2 YFSETQ. The CDR3 sequence is 16 residues long. Trimming left V 0 bases short and J 4 bases short, with 15 bases between.

The V gene is TRBV7-8, the J gene TRBJ1-2; maybe TRBD1 (6 bases). V lost 4 bases, J lost 2 bases, and 8 bases lay in between. The CDR3 spans 13 residues. Germline V CDR1 and CDR2: SGHVS, FQNEAQ. CDR3 sequence reads: CASSSGQNYGYTF. CDR3 nucleotide sequence: TGTGCCAGCAGCTCAGGACAGAACTATGGCTACACCTTC.

The V and J genes are TRBV5-4 and TRBJ2-5, with D unclear. V was trimmed by 6 bases and J by 5 bases, leaving 11 bases between them. The CDR3 is 12 residues long. Looked up from germline, CDR1 is SGHNT and CDR2 is YYREEE (reference sequence). CDR3 sequence: CASKKTGETQYF. The DNA for the CDR3 is TGTGCCAGCAAGAAGACTGGGGAGACCCAGTACTTC.

The rearrangement joins TRBV2 to TRBJ2-5; D is ambiguous. Germline V gene lookup returns CDR1 SNHLY and CDR2 FYNNEI. Deletions cut 2 bases from V and 3 bases from J, with 7 bases between. This CDR3 region has 13 residues. The CDR3 nucleotides are TGTGCCAGCAGTGAAATAGAGGAAGAGACCCAGTACTTC. It encodes CASSEIEEETQYF.

This chain connects TRBV4-2 to TRBJ2-6; the D gene could be TRBD1 or TRBD2 (6 bases each). Trimming stripped 0 bases from V and 6 bases from J, with 9 bases between. CDR3 length equals 15 residues. In germline, CDR1 is LGHNA, CDR2 YNFKEQ. CDR3 bases: TGTGCCAGCAGCCAAGATAGGGGGGAGGCCAACGTCCTGACTTTC. Translated, it gives CASSQDRGEANVLTF.